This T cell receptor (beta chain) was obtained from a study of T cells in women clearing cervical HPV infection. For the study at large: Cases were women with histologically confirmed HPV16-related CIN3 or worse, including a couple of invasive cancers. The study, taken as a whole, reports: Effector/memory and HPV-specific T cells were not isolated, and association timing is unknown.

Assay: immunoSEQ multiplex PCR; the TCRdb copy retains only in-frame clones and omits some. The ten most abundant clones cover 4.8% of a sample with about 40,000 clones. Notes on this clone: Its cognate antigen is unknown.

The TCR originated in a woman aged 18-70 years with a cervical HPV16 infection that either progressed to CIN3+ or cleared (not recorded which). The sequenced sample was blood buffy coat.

CDR3 bases read: TGTGCCAGCTCACCACCGGGGACAGGACGGGGCCAAGAGACC. Its translation is CASSPPGTGRGQET. The CDR3 reads in full as CASSPPGTGRGQETQYF. This chain connects TRBV18 to TRBJ2-5; 8 bases fit TRBD1. The CDR3 end lies 3 residues beyond the end of the read and is filled in from the germline J gene. Germline assignment: CDR1 KGHSH and CDR2 LQKENI. The V and J ends lost 0 bases and 1 base, in that order; junction bases with no gene match: 7. The CDR3 sequence is 17 residues long.